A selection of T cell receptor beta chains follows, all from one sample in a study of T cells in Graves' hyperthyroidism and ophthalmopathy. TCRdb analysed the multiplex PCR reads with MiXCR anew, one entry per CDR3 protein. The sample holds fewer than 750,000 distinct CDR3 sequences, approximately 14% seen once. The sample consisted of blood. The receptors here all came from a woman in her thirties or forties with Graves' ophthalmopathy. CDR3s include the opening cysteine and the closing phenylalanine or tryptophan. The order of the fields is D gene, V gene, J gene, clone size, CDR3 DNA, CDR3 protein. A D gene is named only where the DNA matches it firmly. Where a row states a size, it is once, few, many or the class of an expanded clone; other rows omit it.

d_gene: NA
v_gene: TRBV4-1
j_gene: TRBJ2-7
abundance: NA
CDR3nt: TGCGCCAGCAGCCAAAAGAGGACAGAGTTTAGATCCTGCGAGCAGTACTTC
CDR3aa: CASSQKRTEFRSCEQYF

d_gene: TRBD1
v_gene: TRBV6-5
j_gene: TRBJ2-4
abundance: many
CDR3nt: TGTGCCACCAAGGGCGTGACAGGGGGCGAGAGGGCCAAAAACATTCAGTACTTC
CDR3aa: CATKGVTGGERAKNIQYF

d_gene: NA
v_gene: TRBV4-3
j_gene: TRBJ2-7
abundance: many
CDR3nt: TGCGCCAGCAGCCCGAGTGCTCGTCTGGCCACTTACGAGCAGTACTTC
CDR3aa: CASSPSARLATYEQYF

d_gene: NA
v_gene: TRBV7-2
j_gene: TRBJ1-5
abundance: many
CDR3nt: TGTGCCAGCAGCTTAACTTCTCGGGGGCCCCAGCATTTT
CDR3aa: CASSLTSRGPQHF

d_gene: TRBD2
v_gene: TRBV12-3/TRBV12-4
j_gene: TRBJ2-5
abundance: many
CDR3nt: TGTGCCAGCAGTCGCGGGAGAGGGGAGACCCAGTACTTC
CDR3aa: CASSRGRGETQYF

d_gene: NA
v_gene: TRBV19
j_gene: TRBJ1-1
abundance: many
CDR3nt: TGTGCCAGTAGTTCCCTTCCGGGACACTCGAACACTGAAGCTTTCTTT
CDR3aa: CASSSLPGHSNTEAFF

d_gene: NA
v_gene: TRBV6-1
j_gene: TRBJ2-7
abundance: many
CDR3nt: TGTGCCAGCAGTGAAGCCCCGGGACTCCGGCGAGAGGAGCAGTACTTC
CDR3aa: CASSEAPGLRREEQYF

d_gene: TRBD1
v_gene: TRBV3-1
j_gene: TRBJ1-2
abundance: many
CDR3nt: TGTGCCAGCAGCCGCCTACCGGGACAGGGGGGCAACTATGGCTACACCTTC
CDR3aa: CASSRLPGQGGNYGYTF

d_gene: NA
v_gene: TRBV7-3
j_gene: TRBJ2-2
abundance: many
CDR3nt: TGTGCCAGCAGCCAACTGAAGGGGGAGCTGTTTTTT
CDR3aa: CASSQLKGELFF

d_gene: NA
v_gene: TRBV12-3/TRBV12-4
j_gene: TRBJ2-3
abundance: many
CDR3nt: TGTGCCAGCCGAACTGGGGAAGCCACGCAGTATTTT
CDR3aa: CASRTGEATQYF

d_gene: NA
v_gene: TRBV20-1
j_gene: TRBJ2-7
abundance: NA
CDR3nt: TGCAGTGCTAGCGAGGCCCCCAGCTCCTACGAGCAGTACTTC
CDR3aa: CSASEAPSSYEQYF

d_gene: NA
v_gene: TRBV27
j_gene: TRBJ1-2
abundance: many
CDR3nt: TGTGCCAGCAGTTTATCGTCTGTGGATAACTATGGCTACACCTTC
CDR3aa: CASSLSSVDNYGYTF

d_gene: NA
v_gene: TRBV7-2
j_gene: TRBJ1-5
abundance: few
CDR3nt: TGTGCCAGCAGCTTAGCTGGGGTCCGCAATCAGCCCCAGCATTTT
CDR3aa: CASSLAGVRNQPQHF

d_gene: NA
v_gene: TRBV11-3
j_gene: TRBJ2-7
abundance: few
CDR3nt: TGTGCCAGCAGCTCTTCCCCGGCTACCTACGAGCAGTACTTC
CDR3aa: CASSSSPATYEQYF

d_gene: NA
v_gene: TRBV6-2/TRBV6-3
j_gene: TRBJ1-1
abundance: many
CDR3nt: TGTGCCAGCAGTTACCTACTGCAGACTGAAGCTTTCTTT
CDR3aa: CASSYLLQTEAFF

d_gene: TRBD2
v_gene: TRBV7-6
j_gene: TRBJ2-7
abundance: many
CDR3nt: TGTGCCAGCAGCTTAGATATAGGGACTAGCGGGAGCGAGCAGTACTTC
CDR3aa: CASSLDIGTSGSEQYF

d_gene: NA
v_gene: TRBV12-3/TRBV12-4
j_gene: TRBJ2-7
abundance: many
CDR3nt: TGTGCCAGCAGTTTATCCCGTAGATACGAGCAGTACTTC
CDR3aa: CASSLSRRYEQYF

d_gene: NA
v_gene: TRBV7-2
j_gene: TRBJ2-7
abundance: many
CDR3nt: TGTGCCAGCAGCTGGGACTCCGCCTACGAGCAGTACTTC
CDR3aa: CASSWDSAYEQYF

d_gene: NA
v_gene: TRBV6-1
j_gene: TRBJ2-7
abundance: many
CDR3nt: TGTGCCAGCAGGCGGGACTCCAAGGACCCATCCTACGAGCAGTACTTC
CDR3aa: CASRRDSKDPSYEQYF

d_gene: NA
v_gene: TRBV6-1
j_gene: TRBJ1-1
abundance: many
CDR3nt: TGTGCCAGCAGTCGTGGGGGCGTGAACACTGAAGCTTTCTTT
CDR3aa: CASSRGGVNTEAFF

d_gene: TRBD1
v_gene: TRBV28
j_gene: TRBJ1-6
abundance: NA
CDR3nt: TGTGCCAGCAGTTTCAGGGGGGCAGATTCACCCCTCCACTTT
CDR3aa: CASSFRGADSPLHF

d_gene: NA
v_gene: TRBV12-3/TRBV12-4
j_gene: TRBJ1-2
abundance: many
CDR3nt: TGTGCCAGCAGTTTACGGGCCAGGCTGGGCTATGGCTACACCTTC
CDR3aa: CASSLRARLGYGYTF

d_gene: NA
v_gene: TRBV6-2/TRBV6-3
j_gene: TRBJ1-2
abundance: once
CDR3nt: TGTGCCAGCAGTTACCCCGGAGTAGGGGCGGGTGGCTACACCTTC
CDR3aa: CASSYPGVGAGGYTF

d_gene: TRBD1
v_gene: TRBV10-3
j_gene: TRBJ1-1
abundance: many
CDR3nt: TGTGCCACTAAGACAGGGCCCGAGAACACTGAAGCTTTCTTT
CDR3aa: CATKTGPENTEAFF

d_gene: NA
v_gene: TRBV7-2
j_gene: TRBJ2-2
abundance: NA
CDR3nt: TGTGCCAGCAGCAGGATCGATCGGGCCGGGGAGCTGTTTTTT
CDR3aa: CASSRIDRAGELFF

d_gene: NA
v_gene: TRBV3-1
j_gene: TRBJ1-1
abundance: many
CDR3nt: TGTGCCAGCAGCCCCCTGGTGGGAACTGAAGCTTTCTTT
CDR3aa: CASSPLVGTEAFF

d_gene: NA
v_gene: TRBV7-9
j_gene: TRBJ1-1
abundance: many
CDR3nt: TGTGCCAGCAGCTCCATAGGGGGGGGCACTGAAGCTTTCTTT
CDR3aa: CASSSIGGGTEAFF

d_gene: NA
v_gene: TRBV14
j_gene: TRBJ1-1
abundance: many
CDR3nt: TGTGCCAGCAGCCAAAGAGATATGGGGAAAGCTTTCTTT
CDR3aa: CASSQRDMGKAFF

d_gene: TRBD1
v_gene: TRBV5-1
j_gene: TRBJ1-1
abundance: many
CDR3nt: TGCGCCAGCAGCTTGGCACGCCGTGACAGGGTGAACACTGAAGCTTTCTTT
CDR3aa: CASSLARRDRVNTEAFF

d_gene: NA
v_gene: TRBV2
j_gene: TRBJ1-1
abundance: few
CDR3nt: TGTGCCAGCAGTGAATTTGGGATGAACACTGAAGCTTTCTTT
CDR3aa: CASSEFGMNTEAFF

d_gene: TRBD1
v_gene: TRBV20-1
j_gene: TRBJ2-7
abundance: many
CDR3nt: TGCAGTGCTAGAGGGACAGGACCCCACTTCCTCGAGCAGTACTTC
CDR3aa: CSARGTGPHFLEQYF

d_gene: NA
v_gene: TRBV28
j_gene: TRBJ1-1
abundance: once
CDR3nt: TGTGCCAGCAGTTACCAGATTGAAGCTTTCTTT
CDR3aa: CASSYQIEAFF

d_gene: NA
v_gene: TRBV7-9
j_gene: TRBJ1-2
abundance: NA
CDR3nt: TGTGCCAGCAGCGGGGGTGCGGAGGGAAACTATGGCTACACCTTC
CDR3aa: CASSGGAEGNYGYTF

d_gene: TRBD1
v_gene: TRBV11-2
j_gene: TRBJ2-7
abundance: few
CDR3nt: TGTGCCAGCAGCCCGGAGCCAGGGGGCTTGGGTTCCTACGAGCAGTACTTC
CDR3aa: CASSPEPGGLGSYEQYF

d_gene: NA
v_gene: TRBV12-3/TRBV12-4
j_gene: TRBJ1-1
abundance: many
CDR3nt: TGTGCCAGCAGTAAGGAGGAGGGGACTGAAGCTTTCTTT
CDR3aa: CASSKEEGTEAFF

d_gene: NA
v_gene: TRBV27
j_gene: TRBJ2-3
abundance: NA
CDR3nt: TGTGCCAGCAGTTCCGGACTAGGGGGCCTAACAGATACGCAGTATTTT
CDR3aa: CASSSGLGGLTDTQYF

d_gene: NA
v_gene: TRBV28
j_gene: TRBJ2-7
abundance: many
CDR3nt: TGTGCCAGCAGTTTGTGGGGGAACGAGCAGTACTTC
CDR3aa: CASSLWGNEQYF

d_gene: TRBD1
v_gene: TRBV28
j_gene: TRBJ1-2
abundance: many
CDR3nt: TGTGCCAGCAGTTCCGGGGACAGGGGTGTAGGGGGCTACACCTTC
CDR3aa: CASSSGDRGVGGYTF

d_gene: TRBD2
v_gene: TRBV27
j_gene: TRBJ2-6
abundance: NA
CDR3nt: TGTGCCAGCAGTTTGGGCGGGAGGGCCGCAGGGGCCAACGTCCTGACTTTC
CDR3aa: CASSLGGRAAGANVLTF

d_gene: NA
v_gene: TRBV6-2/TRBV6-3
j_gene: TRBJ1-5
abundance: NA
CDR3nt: TGTGCCAGCAGTTACTTCTTGTTACAGAAACAGCCCCAGCATTTT
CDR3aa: CASSYFLLQKQPQHF

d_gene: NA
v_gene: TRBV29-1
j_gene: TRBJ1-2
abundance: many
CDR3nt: TGCAGCGTTGAAGTGGGTGACTATGGCTACACCTTC
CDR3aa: CSVEVGDYGYTF

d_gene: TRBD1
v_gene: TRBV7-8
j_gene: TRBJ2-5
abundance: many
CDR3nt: TGTGCCAGCAGCCGACAGGGGCAACAAGAGACCCAGTACTTC
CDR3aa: CASSRQGQQETQYF

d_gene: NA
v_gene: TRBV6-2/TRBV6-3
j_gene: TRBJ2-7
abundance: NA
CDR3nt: TGTGCCAGCAGCCCACCATATGACTCCTACGAGCAGTACTTC
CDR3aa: CASSPPYDSYEQYF

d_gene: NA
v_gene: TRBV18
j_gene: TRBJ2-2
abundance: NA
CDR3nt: TGTGCCAGCTCACCAGGTCCGCCCACCGGGGAGCTGTTTTTT
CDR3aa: CASSPGPPTGELFF

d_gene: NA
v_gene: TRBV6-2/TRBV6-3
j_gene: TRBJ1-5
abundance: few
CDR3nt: TGTGCCAGCAGTTACTCGGGGAGGACTAATCAGCCCCAGCATTTT
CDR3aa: CASSYSGRTNQPQHF

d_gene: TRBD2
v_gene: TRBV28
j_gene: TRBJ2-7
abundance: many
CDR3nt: TGTGCCAGCAGTTTACGTGGACTAGCGTGGTCCTACGAGCAGTACTTC
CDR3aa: CASSLRGLAWSYEQYF

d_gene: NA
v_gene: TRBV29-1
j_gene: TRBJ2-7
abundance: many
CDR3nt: TGCAGCGTTGTCCTGGTAGGCTACGAGCAGTACTTC
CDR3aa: CSVVLVGYEQYF

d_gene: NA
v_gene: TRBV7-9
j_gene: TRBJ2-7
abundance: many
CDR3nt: TGTGCCAGCAGCTTAACTTCGGGACCGGGAGATGAGTACTTC
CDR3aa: CASSLTSGPGDEYF

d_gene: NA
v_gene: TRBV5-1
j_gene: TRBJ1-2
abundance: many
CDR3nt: TGCGCCAGCAGCTTGTCGGGCCATAGTGGCTACACCTTC
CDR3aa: CASSLSGHSGYTF

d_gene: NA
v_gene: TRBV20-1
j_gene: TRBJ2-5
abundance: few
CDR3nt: TGCAGTGCTAGAGAAGGAAAGGCTGGGCAAGAGACCCAGTACTTC
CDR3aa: CSAREGKAGQETQYF